The 11 T cell receptor beta chains presented below share a single source sample, sequenced in a study of PD-1 blockade in classical Hodgkin lymphoma. Every patient experienced relapse after autologous stem cell transplantation, and brentuximab vedotin exposure varied. The assay was immunoSEQ multiplex PCR, and TCRdb's table has in-frame clones only and misses some. The data contain approximately 60,000 clones, approximately 89% of them singletons. The sequencing used peripheral blood mononuclear cells (PBMCs), collected at baseline. The receptors stem from a human donor with classical Hodgkin lymphoma.

The chain employs TRBV5-1 and TRBJ2-2; a weak D match, TRBD2 (6 bases). The V and J ends lost 4 bases and 5 bases respectively, with 12 bases between them. CDR1 is SGHRS and CDR2 is YFSETQ in the germline V gene. The CDR3 length is 14 residues. DNA for the CDR3: TGCGCCAGCAGCGTCAGGACTATAACCGGGGAGCTGTTTTTT. Translation: CASSVRTITGELFF.

V usage is TRBV19 and J usage is TRBJ2-1, with TRBD2 as a possible D gene (5 bases). Germline V gene lookup returns CDR1 LNHDA and CDR2 SQIVND (reference sequence). CDR3 length equals 14 residues. V lost 5 bases and J lost 0, with 8 bases in between. In DNA, the CDR3 is TGTGCCAGTAGTGAGCGGAGCTCCTACAATGAGCAGTTCTTC. Its translation is CASSERSSYNEQFF. Variable domain in full (rest from reference TRBV19 and TRBJ2-1): DGGITQSPKYLFRKEGQNVTLSCEQNLNHDAMYWYRQDPGQGLRLIYYSQIVNDFQKGDIAEGYSVSREKKESFPLTVTSAQKNPTAFYLCASSERSSYNEQFFGPGTRLTVL.

J is TRBJ2-7 and V is TRBV9; D gene ambiguous. The CDR3 contains 13 residues. The V gene's germline CDR1 is SGDLS and CDR2 YYNGEE. The V end lost 4 bases, the J end lost 7 bases, and 15 bases lay between the germline ends. CDR3 protein: CASSPIGFREQYF. The CDR3 DNA is TGTGCCAGCAGCCCGATTGGGTTCCGGGAGCAGTACTTC.

The chain recombines TRBV19 with TRBJ1-6; unclear D gene. Germline CDR1 LNHDA, CDR2 SQIVND (reference sequence). Trimming shortened V by 1 base and J by 0 bases, and 7 bases separated the two germline ends. CDR3 length: 16 residues. Written as DNA, the CDR3 is TGTGCCAGTAGTATAGCTAAGAGCTCCTATAATTCACCCCTCCACTTT. It codes for CASSIAKSSYNSPLHF.

V usage is TRBV5-8 and J usage is TRBJ1-2, with TRBD1 matching 7 bases. This CDR3 region has 14 residues. V gave up 4 bases and J gave up 6 bases; unmatched junction bases: 9. Germline CDR1 SGHTS, CDR2 YDEGEE. CDR3 DNA: TGTGCCAGCAGCCTTCAGGGGGGAGTGAATGGCTACACCTTC. Translation gives CASSLQGGVNGYTF.

J is TRBJ2-7 and V is TRBV9; D possibly corresponds to TRBD1 (6 bases). Germline assignment: CDR1 SGDLS and CDR2 YYNGEE. The CDR3 extends over 15 amino acids. The ends were cut back, 0 bases at V and 4 bases at J, with 14 bases in the middle. The CDR3, as DNA: TGTGCCAGCAGCGTAGGGTGGACAGAATTGTACGAGCAGTACTTC. The encoded protein is CASSVGWTELYEQYF.

The chain is built from TRBV7-3 and TRBJ1-5, with D perhaps TRBD1 (6 bases). CDR1 SGHTA and CDR2 FQGTGA come from the germline V gene. The germline V and J ends were trimmed by 2 bases and 13 bases, with 9 bases remaining between them. The CDR3 totals 11 residues. The CDR3 sequence: CASSLGDKQHF. CDR3 coding DNA: TGTGCCAGCAGCTTAGGGGACAAACAGCATTTT. The full variable domain, with the rest looked up from reference TRBV7-3 and TRBJ1-5, is GAGVSQTPSNKVTEKGKYVELRCDPISGHTALYWYRQSLGQGPEFLIYFQGTGAADDSGLPNDRFFAVRPEGSVSTLKIQRTERGDSAVYLCASSLGDKQHFGDGTRLSIL.

The V gene is TRBV6-1, the J gene TRBJ2-7, with 7 nucleotides matching TRBD1. V gave up 2 bases and J gave up 0 bases; unmatched junction bases: 10. Germline CDR1 MNHNS, CDR2 SASEGT. The CDR3 runs 17 residues. The CDR3 loop is CASSEYPTGVISYEQYF. Here the CDR3 DNA reads TGTGCCAGCAGTGAATACCCCACAGGGGTTATCTCCTACGAGCAGTACTTC.

The J gene is TRBJ1-2, the V gene TRBV29-1; D might be TRBD1 (5 bases). The CDR3 is 13 residues long. Germline V lookup: CDR1 SQVTM, CDR2 ANQGSEA. Trimming took off 3 bases at V and 5 bases at J, with 13 bases between the two ends. CDR3 sequence: CSVDGTNIYGYTF. The DNA of the CDR3 is TGCAGCGTTGACGGGACTAACATATATGGCTACACCTTC.

V gene TRBV10-2 combines with J gene TRBJ2-5; TRBD2 aligns across 8 bases. With V trimmed by 6 bases and J by 4 bases, 22 bases remained unmatched. From germline, CDR1 is WSHSY and CDR2 SAAADI. CDR3 size: 19 residues. CDR3: CASRTSEVDGGGGIETQYF. CDR3 in DNA: TGCGCCAGCAGGACCTCGGAAGTAGACGGGGGCGGGGGGATAGAGACCCAGTACTTC.

This clone was detected only a few times. The chain recombines TRBV6-1 with TRBJ1-5; TRBD1 agrees at 10 bases. Trimming cost V 7 bases and J 4 bases; bases outside gene matches: 4. Germline CDR1 and CDR2: MNHNS and SASEGT. CDR3 length: 14 residues. CDR3 in DNA: TGTGCCAGCACCGGGACAGGGGTAAATCAGCCCCAGCATTTT. This gives the protein CASTGTGVNQPQHF.